This T cell receptor (beta chain) was obtained from a study of patients and donors after allogeneic stem cell transplantation. TCRdb fed the RT-PCR reads into MiXCR, producing one record per CDR3 protein. The data hold 65,000 to 80,000 distinct CDR3 sequences, with about a quarter observed a single time. The CDR3 has 14 residues. Germline V gene data show CDR1 as DFQATT and CDR2 as SNEGSKA (reference sequence). The V and J ends lost 1 base and 9 bases, in that order; junction bases with no gene match: 10. The chain employs TRBV20-1 and TRBJ1-1; 8 bases map to TRBD1. Material: blood, either unsorted or a sorted T cell fraction (not recorded which). The TCR originated in a human donor who was either an allogeneic HSCT recipient or a stem cell or donor lymphocyte infusion donor (not recorded which). It is not recorded whose cells these are; they may come from a transplant donor. The CDR3 bases are TGCAGTGCTAGAGTGACAGGGGCCCAGGTGAAAGCTTTCTTT. Encoded protein: CSARVTGAQVKAFF.